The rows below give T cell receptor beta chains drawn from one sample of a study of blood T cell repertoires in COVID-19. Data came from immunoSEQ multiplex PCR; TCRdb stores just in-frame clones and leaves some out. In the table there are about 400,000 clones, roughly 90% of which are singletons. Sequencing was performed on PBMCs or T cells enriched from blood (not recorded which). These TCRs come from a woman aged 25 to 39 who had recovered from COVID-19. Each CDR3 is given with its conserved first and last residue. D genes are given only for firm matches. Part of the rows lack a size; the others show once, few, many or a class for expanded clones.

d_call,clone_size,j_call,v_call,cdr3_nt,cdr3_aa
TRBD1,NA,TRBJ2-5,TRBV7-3,TGTGCCAGCAGTCCAATGGGACAGGGTCAAGAGACCCAGTACTTC,CASSPMGQGQETQYF
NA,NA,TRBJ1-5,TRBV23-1,TGCGCCACCTCGGGGTCTATGAGGACCGATAGCAATCAGCCCCAGCATTTT,CATSGSMRTDSNQPQHF
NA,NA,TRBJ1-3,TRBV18,TGTGCCAGCTCACCACCCTCCCTCTCTGGAAACACCATATATTTT,CASSPPSLSGNTIYF
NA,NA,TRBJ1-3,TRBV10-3,TGTGCCATCAGTTCAGCGTCCTCTGGAAACACCATATATTTT,CAISSASSGNTIYF
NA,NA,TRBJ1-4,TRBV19,TGTGCCAGTAGGGATGCAGGAGGCTTGCGTGAAAAACTGTTTTTT,CASRDAGGLREKLFF
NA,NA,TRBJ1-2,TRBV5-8,TGTGCCAGCAGCTTGGAACAGGTTTTGGGCGGCTACACCTTC,CASSLEQVLGGYTF
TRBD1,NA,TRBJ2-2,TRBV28,TGTGCCAGCAGTAGGGACAGGGGGCAGGCCGGGGAGCTGTTTTTT,CASSRDRGQAGELFF
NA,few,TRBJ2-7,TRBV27,TGTGTCTTAGTAGTATGGTGCGAGCAGTACTTC,CVLVVWCEQYF
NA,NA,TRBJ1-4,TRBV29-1,TGCAGCGTTCATGCAGGGGAAAAACTGTTTTTT,CSVHAGEKLFF
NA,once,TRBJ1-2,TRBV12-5,TGTGCTAGTGGTTCCGAGCCGACAGGAGCCCTTAACTATGGCTACACCTTC,CASGSEPTGALNYGYTF
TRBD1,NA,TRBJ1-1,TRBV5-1,TGCGCCAGCAGCTGGACAGGGGACACTGAAGCTTTCTTT,CASSWTGDTEAFF
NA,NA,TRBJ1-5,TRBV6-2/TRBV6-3,TGTGCCAGCAGTTACGGGGGCGGGTTAAGCAATCAGCCCCAGCATTTT,CASSYGGGLSNQPQHF
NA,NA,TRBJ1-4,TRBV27,TGTGCCAGCAGAGACGGTGGGGGGGGTGAAAAACTGTTTTTT,CASRDGGGGEKLFF
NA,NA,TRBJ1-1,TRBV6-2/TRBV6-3,TGTGCCGGCAGCACCCACAGGGCTGAGGCTGAAGCTTTCTTT,CAGSTHRAEAEAFF
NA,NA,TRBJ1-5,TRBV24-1,TGTGCCACCAGTGATTCTAGTAGTGGCAATCAGCCCCAGCATTTT,CATSDSSSGNQPQHF
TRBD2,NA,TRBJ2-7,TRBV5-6,TGTGCCAGCAGCTTGGGACACCTAGCGGGTTTATACGAGCAGTACTTC,CASSLGHLAGLYEQYF
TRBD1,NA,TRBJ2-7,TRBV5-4,TGTGCCAGCAGCGACCCGGGACAGGGGACCTTCGAGCAGTACTTC,CASSDPGQGTFEQYF
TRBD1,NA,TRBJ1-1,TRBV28,TGTGCCAGCCCACGAACTACCGGGACAGGGGGAACTGAAGCTTTCTTT,CASPRTTGTGGTEAFF
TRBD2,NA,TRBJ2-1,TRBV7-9,TGTGCCAGCAGCTTGCTGGTGATTAGCGGGGGCGATGAGCAGTTCTTC,CASSLLVISGGDEQFF
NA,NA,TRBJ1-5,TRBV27,TGTGCCAGCGGAGACCCAACAGGAATCGGTCTCCCCCAGCATTTT,CASGDPTGIGLPQHF
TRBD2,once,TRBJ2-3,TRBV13,TGTGCCAGCAGCCCCGAGGGACTAGCGGGCAGCACAGATACGCAGTATTTT,CASSPEGLAGSTDTQYF
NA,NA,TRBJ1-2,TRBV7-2,TGTGCCAGCAGCTTAGGGGCGAAAGAAAGCAACTATGGCTACACCTTC,CASSLGAKESNYGYTF
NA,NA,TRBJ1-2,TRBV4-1,TGCGCCAGCAGCCATCCCCAGGGATTTGCTAACTATGGCTACACCTTC,CASSHPQGFANYGYTF
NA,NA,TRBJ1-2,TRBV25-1,TGTGCCAGCAGTGAATTTGGAGGGTATGGCTACACCTTC,CASSEFGGYGYTF
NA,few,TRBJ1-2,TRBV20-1,TGCAGTGCTAGTTCAAACGGCTATGGCTACACCTTC,CSASSNGYGYTF
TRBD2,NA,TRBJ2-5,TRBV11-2,TGTGCCAGCAGCTTGGTTGGTAGCGGGAGTTTGGAGACCCAGTACTTC,CASSLVGSGSLETQYF
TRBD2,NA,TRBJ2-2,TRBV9,TGTGCCAGCAGCCAGGGACTAGCGGGAGGGTTGAACACCGGGGAGCTGTTTTTT,CASSQGLAGGLNTGELFF
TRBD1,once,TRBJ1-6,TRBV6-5,TGTGTTAGTTGGACAGGGAACTCACCCCTCCACTTT,CVSWTGNSPLHF
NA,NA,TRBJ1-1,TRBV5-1,TGCGCCAGCAGCCCGATGGACACTCGTATAGAAGCTTTCTTT,CASSPMDTRIEAFF
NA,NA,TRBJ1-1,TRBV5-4,TGTGCCAGCAGCTTGGGCGGCAGGAACACTGAAGCTTTCTTT,CASSLGGRNTEAFF
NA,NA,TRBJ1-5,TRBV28,TGTGCCGCAGGGGTTGGCAATCAGCCCCAGCATTTT,CAAGVGNQPQHF
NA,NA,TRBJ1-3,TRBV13,TGTGCCAGCAGCTTAGGGGTACGCGCCGCTGGAAACACCATATATTTT,CASSLGVRAAGNTIYF
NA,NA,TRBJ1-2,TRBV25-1,TGTGCCAGCAGTGAATATCAGGAAAGCTATGGCTACACCTTT,CASSEYQESYGYTF
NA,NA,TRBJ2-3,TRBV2,TGTGCCAGCAGTTTCGAGTTTAGCACAGATACGCAGTATTTT,CASSFEFSTDTQYF
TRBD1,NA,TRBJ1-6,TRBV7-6,TGTGCCAGCAGCTTAGGGGGACAGGGAGCGAATAATTCACCCCTCCACTTT,CASSLGGQGANNSPLHF
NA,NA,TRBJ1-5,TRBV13,TGTGCCAGCAGCCAAGGCAGGGATCAGCCCCAGCATTTT,CASSQGRDQPQHF
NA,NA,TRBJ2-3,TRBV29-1,TGCAGCGTTGAAGTTACCGGGTTCACAGATACGCAGTATTTT,CSVEVTGFTDTQYF
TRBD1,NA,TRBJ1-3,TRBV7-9,TGTGCCAGCAGCTTAGCCCGGGCAGGGGGAGGAAACACCATATATTTT,CASSLARAGGGNTIYF
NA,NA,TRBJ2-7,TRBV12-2,TGTGCAAGTCGCTTAGTTGTTCCCCTTTCCTACGAGCAGTACTTC,CASRLVVPLSYEQYF
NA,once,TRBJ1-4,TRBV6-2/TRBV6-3,TGTGCCAGCAGTTACTCGCAAGGACAGTCTGCAACTAATGAAAAACTGTTTTTT,CASSYSQGQSATNEKLFF
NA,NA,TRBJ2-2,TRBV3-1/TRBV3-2,TGTGCCAGCAGCCAGGACAGCTCAACCGGGGAGCTGTTTTTT,CASSQDSSTGELFF
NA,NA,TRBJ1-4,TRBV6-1,TGTGCCAGCAGTGAAGTTCCAGGTGAAAAACTGTTTTTT,CASSEVPGEKLFF